This T cell receptor beta chain was identified in a study of beta chain features in type 1 diabetes. General study points: Over-representation of high TCR-expressing cells was a possible consequence of cDNA sequencing. Relative to healthy donors, patients appeared to have naive, central memory and Treg TCRB repertoires that were more similar. Shorter TCRB CDR3s, moderately but significantly so, were found in Type 1 diabetes patients in all four CD4+ subsets.

What was sequenced were expressed TCRB transcripts, since all of the isolated RNA had been reverse transcribed. Data came from immunoSEQ multiplex PCR; TCRdb stores just in-frame clones and leaves some out. The table shows more than 250,000 clones, with roughly 20% occurring only once. Worth noting for this clone: Its antigen remains unknown.

CD4+ cells of the naive, central memory, regulatory and stem cell-like memory types were sorted via CD45RO/CCR7/CD25/CD127/CD95/CD27. Purity of each sorted population was above 95%. The V gene lost 6 bases and the J gene lost 2 bases, with 10 bases spanning the gap. The CDR3 contains 13 residues. Per the germline V gene, CDR1 is SNHLY and CDR2 is FYNNEI. The sequencing input was naive CD4+ T cells from blood. V and J are TRBV2 and TRBJ2-5; tentative D call: TRBD2 (5 bases). The TCR originated in a woman in her forties with type 1 diabetes. The CDR3 DNA sequence: TGTGCCAGCAGCTTAGCGTTGCAAGAGACCCAGTACTTC. It is translated as CASSLALQETQYF.